This T cell receptor (beta chain) was observed in a study of blood T cell repertoires in COVID-19. About the study: Donors in the United States, Italy and Spain gave samples during acute or convalescent COVID-19. Sources were T cells, B-cell-depleted T cells, or PBMCs; the material itself was cDNA or gDNA.

Here immunoSEQ multiplex PCR was the method, and the copy in TCRdb shows in-frame clones only, minus some. The sample holds approximately 300,000 clones; around 87% are singletons and the top ten take approximately 5%. Germline lookup yields CDR1 SGHDN and CDR2 FVKESK. V was clipped by 2 bases and J by 3 bases, with 14 bases between them. The CDR3 contains 15 residues. Those who participated ranged in age from roughly 18 to 100 years and resided in approximately 26 US areas. This rearrangement joins TRBV14 to TRBJ2-7; possibly TRBD2 for D (5 bases). The sequencing sample was made of PBMCs or T cells enriched from blood (not recorded which). This sequence originates from a woman in her thirties who had recovered from COVID-19. CDR3 bases: TGTGCCAGCAGCCAAACCAAGAGCGGTTACTACGAGCAGTACTTC. This gives the protein CASSQTKSGYYEQYF.